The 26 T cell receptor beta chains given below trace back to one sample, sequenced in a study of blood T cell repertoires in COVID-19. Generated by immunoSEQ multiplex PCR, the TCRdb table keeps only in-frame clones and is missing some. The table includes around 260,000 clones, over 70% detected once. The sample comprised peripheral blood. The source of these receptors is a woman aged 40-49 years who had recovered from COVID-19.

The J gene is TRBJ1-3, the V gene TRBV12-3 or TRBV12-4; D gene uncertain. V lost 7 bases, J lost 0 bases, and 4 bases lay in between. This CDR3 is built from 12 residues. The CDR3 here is CASTVSGNTIYF. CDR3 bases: TGTGCCAGCACAGTCTCTGGAAACACCATATATTTT.

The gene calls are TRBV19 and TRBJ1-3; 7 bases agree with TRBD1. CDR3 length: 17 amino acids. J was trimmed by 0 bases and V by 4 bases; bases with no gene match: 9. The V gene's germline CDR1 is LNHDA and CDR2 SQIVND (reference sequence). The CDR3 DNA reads TGTGCCAGTAGTAGCAAGGAGGGACAGATCTCTGGAAACACCATATATTTT. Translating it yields CASSSKEGQISGNTIYF.

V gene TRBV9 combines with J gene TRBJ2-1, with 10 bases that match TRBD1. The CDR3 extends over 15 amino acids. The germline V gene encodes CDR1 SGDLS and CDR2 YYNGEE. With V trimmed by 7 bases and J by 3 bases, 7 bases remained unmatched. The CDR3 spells CASGRRTGGYNEQFF. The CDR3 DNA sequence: TGTGCCAGCGGCCGTAGGACAGGGGGCTACAATGAGCAGTTCTTC.

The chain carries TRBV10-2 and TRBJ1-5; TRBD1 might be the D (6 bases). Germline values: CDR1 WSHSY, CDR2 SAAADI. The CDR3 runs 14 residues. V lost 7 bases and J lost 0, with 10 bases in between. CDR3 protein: CASNDRNSNQPQHF. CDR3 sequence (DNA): TGCGCCAGCAACGACAGGAATAGCAATCAGCCCCAGCATTTT.

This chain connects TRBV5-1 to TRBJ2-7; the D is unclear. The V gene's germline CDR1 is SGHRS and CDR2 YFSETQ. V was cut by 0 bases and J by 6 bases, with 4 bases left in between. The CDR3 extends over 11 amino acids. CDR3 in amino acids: CASSLAVEQYF. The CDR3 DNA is TGCGCCAGCAGCTTGGCCGTCGAGCAGTACTTC.

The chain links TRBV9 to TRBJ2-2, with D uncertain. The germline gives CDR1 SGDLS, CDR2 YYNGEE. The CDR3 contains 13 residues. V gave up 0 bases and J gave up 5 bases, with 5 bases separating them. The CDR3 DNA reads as TGTGCCAGCAGCGTAGTCAGGACCGGGGAGCTGTTTTTT. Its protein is CASSVVRTGELFF.

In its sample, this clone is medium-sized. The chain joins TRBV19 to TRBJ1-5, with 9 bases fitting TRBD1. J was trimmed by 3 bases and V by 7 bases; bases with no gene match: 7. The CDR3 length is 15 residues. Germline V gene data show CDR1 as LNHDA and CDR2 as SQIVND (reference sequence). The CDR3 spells CASTTGTGNNQPQHF. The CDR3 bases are TGTGCCAGTACTACCGGGACAGGGAACAATCAGCCCCAGCATTTT.

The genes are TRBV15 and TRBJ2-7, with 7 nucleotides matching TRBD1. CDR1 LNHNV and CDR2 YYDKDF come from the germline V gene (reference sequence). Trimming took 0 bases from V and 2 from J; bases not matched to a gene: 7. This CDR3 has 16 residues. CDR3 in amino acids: CATSRDLTGTTYEQYF. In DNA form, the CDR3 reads TGTGCCACCAGCAGAGATCTGACAGGGACAACCTACGAGCAGTACTTC.

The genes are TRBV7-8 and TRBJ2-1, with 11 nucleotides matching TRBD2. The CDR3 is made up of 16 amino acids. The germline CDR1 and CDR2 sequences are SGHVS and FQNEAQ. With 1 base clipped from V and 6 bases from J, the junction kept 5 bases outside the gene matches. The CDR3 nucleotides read TGTGCCAGCAGCTTAGGTTCAGGACTAGCGGGCAATGAGCAGTTCTTC. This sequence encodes CASSLGSGLAGNEQFF.

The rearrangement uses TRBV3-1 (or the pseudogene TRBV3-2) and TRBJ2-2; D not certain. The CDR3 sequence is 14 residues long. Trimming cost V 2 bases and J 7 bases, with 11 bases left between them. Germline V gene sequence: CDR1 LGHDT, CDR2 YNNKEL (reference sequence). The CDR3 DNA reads TGTGCCAGCAGCCAATACCTAGGCGGCGGGGAGCTGTTTTTT. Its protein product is CASSQYLGGGELFF.

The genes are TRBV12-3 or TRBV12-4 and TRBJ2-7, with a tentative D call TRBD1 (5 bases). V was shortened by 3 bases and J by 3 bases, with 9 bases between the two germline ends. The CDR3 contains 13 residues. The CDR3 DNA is TGTGCCAGCAGTTTTCGGCAGGGCTACGAGCAGTACTTC. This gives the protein CASSFRQGYEQYF.

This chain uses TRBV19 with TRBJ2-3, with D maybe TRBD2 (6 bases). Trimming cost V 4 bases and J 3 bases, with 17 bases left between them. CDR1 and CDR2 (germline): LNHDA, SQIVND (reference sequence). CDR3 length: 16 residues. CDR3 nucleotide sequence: TGTGCCAGTAGTAGGTTTAGGGCGGAGGGTACAGATACGCAGTATTTT. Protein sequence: CASSRFRAEGTDTQYF.

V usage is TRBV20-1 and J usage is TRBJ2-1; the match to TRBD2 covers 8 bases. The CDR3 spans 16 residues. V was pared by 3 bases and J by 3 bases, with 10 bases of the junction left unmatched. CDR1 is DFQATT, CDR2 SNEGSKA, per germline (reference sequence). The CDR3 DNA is TGCAGTGCTAGTTCTTTCGGGGGGGCCCACTACAATGAGCAGTTCTTC. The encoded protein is CSASSFGGAHYNEQFF.

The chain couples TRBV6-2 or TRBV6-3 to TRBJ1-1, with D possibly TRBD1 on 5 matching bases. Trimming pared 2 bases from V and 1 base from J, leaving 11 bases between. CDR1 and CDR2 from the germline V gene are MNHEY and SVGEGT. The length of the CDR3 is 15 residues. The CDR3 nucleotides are TGTGCCAGCAGTTACACGGGCAGGGCGAACACTGAAGCTTTCTTT. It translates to CASSYTGRANTEAFF.

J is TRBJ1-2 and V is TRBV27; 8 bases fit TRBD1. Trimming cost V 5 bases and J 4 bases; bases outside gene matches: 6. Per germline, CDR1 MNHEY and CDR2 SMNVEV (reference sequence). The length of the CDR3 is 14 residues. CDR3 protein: CASSGQGSAYGYTF. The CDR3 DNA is TGTGCCAGCAGTGGACAGGGATCCGCCTATGGCTACACCTTC.

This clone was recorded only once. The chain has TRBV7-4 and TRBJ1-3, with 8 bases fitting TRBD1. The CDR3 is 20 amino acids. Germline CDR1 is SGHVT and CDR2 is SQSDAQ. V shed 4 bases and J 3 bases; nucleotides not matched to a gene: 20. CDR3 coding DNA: TGTGCCAGCAGCTCAGACTTAGGACAGGGTATGGGATCCTATGGAAACACCATATATTTT. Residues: CASSSDLGQGMGSYGNTIYF.

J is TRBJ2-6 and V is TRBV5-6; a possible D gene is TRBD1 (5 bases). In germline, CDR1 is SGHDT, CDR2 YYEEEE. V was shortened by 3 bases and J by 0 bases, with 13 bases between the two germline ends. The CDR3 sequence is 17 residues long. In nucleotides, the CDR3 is TGTGCCAGCAGCTCAAATAGACAGTCCTCTGGGGCCAACGTCCTGACTTTC. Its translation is CASSSNRQSSGANVLTF. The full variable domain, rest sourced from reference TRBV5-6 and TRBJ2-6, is DAGVTQSPTHLIKTRGQQVTLRCSPKSGHDTVSWYQQALGQGPQFIFQYYEEEERQRGNFPDRFSGHQFPNYSSELNVNALLLGDSALYLCASSSNRQSSGANVLTFGAGSRLTVL.

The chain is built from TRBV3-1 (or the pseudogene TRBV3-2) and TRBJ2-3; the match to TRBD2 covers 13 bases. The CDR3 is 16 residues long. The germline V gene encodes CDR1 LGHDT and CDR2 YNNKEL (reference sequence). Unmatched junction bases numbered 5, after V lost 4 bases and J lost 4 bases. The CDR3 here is CASSPTSGGLPDTQYF. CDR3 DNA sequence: TGTGCCAGCAGCCCGACTAGCGGGGGGTTGCCAGATACGCAGTATTTT.

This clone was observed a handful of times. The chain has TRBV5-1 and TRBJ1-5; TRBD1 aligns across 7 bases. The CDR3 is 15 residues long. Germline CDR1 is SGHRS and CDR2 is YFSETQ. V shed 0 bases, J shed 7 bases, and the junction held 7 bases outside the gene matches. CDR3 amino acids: CASSLAGTVGQPQHF. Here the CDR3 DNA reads TGCGCCAGCAGCTTGGCCGGGACAGTAGGACAGCCCCAGCATTTT.

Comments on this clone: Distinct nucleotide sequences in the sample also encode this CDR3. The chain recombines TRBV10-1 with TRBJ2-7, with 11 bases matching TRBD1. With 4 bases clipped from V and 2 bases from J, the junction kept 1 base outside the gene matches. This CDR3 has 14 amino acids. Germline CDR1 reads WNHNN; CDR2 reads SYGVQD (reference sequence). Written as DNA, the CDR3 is TGCGCCAGCAGTGCGGGACAGGGGGCCTACGAGCAGTACTTC. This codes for CASSAGQGAYEQYF.

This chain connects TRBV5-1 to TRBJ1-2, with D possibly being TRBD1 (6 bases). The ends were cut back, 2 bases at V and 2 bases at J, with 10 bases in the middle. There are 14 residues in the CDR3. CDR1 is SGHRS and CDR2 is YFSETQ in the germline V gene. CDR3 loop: CASSFSTGNYGYTF. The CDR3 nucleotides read TGCGCCAGCAGCTTCTCCACAGGGAACTATGGCTACACCTTC.

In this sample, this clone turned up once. The CDR3 protein is CASSPEGSGFSGANVLTF. CDR3 nucleotide sequence: TGTGCCAGCAGCCCCGAGGGCAGCGGCTTCTCTGGGGCCAACGTCCTGACTTTC. The chain employs TRBV7-8 and TRBJ2-6; possibly TRBD2 for D (5 bases). Per germline, CDR1 SGHVS and CDR2 FQNEAQ. The V gene lost 5 bases and the J gene lost 0 bases, with 17 bases spanning the gap. The CDR3 consists of 18 residues.

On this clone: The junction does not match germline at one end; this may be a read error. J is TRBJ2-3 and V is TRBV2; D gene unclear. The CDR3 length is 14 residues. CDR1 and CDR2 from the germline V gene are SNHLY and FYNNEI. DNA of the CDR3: TGTGCCAGCTGTGATTCGCGACTGGTAGATACGCAGTATTTT. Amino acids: CASCDSRLVDTQYF.

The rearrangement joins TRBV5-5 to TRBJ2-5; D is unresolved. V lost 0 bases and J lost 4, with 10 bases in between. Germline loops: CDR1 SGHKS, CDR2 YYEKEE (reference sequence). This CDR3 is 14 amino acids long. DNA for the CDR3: TGTGCCAGCAGCTTGGACCCCCGAGGAGAGACCCAGTACTTC. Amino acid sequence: CASSLDPRGETQYF.

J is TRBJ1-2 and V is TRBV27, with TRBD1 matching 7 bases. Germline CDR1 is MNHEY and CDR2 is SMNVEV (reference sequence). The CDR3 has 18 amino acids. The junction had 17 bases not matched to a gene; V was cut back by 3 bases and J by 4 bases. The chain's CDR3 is CASSFHVKGTVASYGYTF. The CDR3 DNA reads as TGTGCCAGCAGTTTTCATGTTAAGGGGACAGTAGCCTCCTATGGCTACACCTTC.

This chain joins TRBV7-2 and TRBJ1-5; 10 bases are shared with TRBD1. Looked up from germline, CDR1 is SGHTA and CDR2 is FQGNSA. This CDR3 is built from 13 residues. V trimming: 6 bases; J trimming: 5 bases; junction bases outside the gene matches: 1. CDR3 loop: CASRGTGDQPQHF. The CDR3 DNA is TGTGCCAGCAGGGGGACAGGGGATCAGCCCCAGCATTTT.